This T cell receptor (beta chain) was observed in a study of shared clonotypes between healthy human individuals (dated by TCRdb to 2020 to 2021). For context, the study as a whole: The cohort included three men and a couple of women between 18 and 49 years of age. Blood TCR repertoires of a handful of healthy adults were deeply sequenced to estimate repertoire size and the extent of clonotype sharing between individuals. For each donor, CD4 naive and CD4 memory were each run on three plates, CD8 naive on two plates, and CD8 memory on one plate. Libraries were prepared and TCR repertoires were sequenced by different laboratories using diverse techniques, in order to increase sequencing depth and limit assay-specific biases. Leukapheresis yielded between about 0.9 and 9.5 billion PBMCs per donor. Results the study describes overall, beyond this receptor: Naive subsets generally had larger estimated clonotype richness than memory subsets. Sampling was restricted to blood, and TCR repertoires in tissues likely differ from the TCR repertoires found in blood. Compared with non-shared clonotypes, clonotypes shared by all four sorted-subset donors had higher generation probabilities. Pairwise subsampling indicated that sequencing depth was expected to affect the degree of clonotype sharing among donors. Across four donors, roughly 5.4% of naive CD4, over 3% of naive CD8, 2.3% of memory CD4, and roughly 0.4% of memory CD8 clonotypes were shared. Because the study included only a small number of donors, the genetic and exposure-history diversity represented was limited. Rarefaction of sorted-subset datasets indicated incomplete sequencing despite the large sequencing depth.

The donors were healthy, HIV-negative adults who had no recently reported acute infections or vaccinations. Only Caucasian adults living in Nashville, Tennessee, USA were represented among the donors. CD4+ T cells were enriched by magnetic negative selection, after which naive cells were positively selected on CD45RA and the negative fraction was taken as the memory subset. After blood collection by leukapheresis, PBMCs were isolated using Ficoll-Histopaque density gradient centrifugation and then cryopreserved in the vapor phase of liquid nitrogen. Analytical flow cytometry was used to check the purity and quantity of every magnetically sorted T cell population. Each sorted fraction had its genomic DNA isolated and then quantified by UV absorbance on a Nanodrop 2000c. Using the deep immunoSEQ assay, TCR CDR3 regions were amplified from genomic DNA by multiplex PCR. Extracted genomic DNA from each cell subset was distributed evenly across all wells of several immunoSEQ 96-well plates, and each plate was treated as a replicate. For sorted subsets, each replicate PCR was loaded with approximately 200 ng genomic DNA, equivalent to approximately 27,000 T cell genomes. Purified libraries were measured with a Qubit 3.0 fluorometer, size-checked on a Bioanalyzer 2100, and measured again with the KAPA Library Quantification kit. Every immunoSEQ 96-well plate was sequenced on a separate single-read 150-cycle Illumina NextSeq 550 flow cell. From the authors' description of their analysis: Because the immunoSEQ output held only junctional sequences and lacked quality scores, the filtering could not match the filtering applied to full-length reads. To assign V/J genes and CDR3, sequences were annotated using PyIR, a Python wrapper for IgBLAST v1.9, with IMGT germline references. Reads were filtered out if the reads had weak V/J assignments (E-value above 1e-6), no CDR3, stop codons, out-of-frame junctions, or ambiguous translated residues. V3J clonotypes were defined as sequences sharing the same inferred V gene, J gene, and CDR3 amino acid sequence. To compute the percentage overlap between repertoires, the number of shared unique clonotypes was divided by the size of the smaller repertoire. Three approaches were used to assess repertoire richness: RTK rarefaction, the Chao1 estimator, and Recon v2.1 estimates of unobserved clonotypes. OLGA was used to compute generation probabilities for all TCRbeta clonotypes that the gDNA method yielded from a few donors. TCRdb took over this immuneACCESS table, retaining in-frame rearrangements with V and J assigned. Such tables are incomplete; in checked studies, under half of the missing clones stem from an unresolved V gene, and the remainder is unexplained. The D gene and trimming were derived from the DNA, and the V and J assignments and clone size from that table. This sample has about 1.5 million clones in its table, and around 98% of those were observed once. Jointly, the top ten make up about 0.45% of the sample.

From a lookup of the germline V gene, CDR1 and CDR2 are LGHNT and FRNRAP. Germline trimming: 3 bases from V, 0 bases from J; junction bases outside gene matches: 11. Including cysteine and phenylalanine, the CDR3 has 19 amino acids. CDR3 DNA is the only sequence kept; it has 57 bases, read in frame from the first base. A remark on this clone: Its specific antigen is unknown. Per-base quality was not reported, and no clone a single base away is much larger than it.

Recombination joined TRBV12-5 with TRBJ2-1; TRBD2 lines up with 10 middle nucleotides. The TCR sequence derives from a man aged 25 to 40 in good health. The sample taken for sequencing was naive CD4+ T cells sorted from blood. This specimen's cell subset or site label, interpreted: CD45RA+ positively selected. At the DNA level, the sequence is TGTGCTAGTGGTTTCAACCCGGGACTAGCGACAAGCTCCTACAATGAGCAGTTCTTC. This yields the protein CASGFNPGLATSSYNEQFF.